This T cell receptor (beta chain) was captured in a study of blood T cell repertoires in COVID-19. About the study: T cells, B-cell-depleted T cells, or PBMCs supplied cDNA or gDNA.

Study members were between about 18 and 95 years old and lived in some 22 US regions. Self-reported history from a screening survey and questionnaire set each donor's cohort. The V gene lost 0 bases and the J gene lost 0 bases, with 7 bases spanning the gap. In germline, CDR1 is SGHTS, CDR2 YDEGEE. The length of the CDR3 is 15 residues. Clones were sequenced by immunoSEQ multiplex PCR, and TCRdb holds only the in-frame ones, with some missing. The table has roughly 230,000 clones, around 82% seen once. This chain uses TRBV5-8 with TRBJ1-5; D might be TRBD1 (5 bases). The sequenced sample consisted of PBMCs or T cells enriched from blood (not recorded which). This sequence originates from a man aged 45-65 years who had recovered from COVID-19. CDR3 loop: CASSLGQYSNQPQHF. As DNA, the CDR3 is TGTGCCAGCAGCTTGGGACAGTATAGCAATCAGCCCCAGCATTTT.